This entry lists 3 T cell receptor beta chains sequenced from one sample in a study of shared clonotypes between healthy human individuals. Method: immunoSEQ multiplex PCR; TCRdb's copy keeps in-frame clones and lacks some. This table holds 800,000 to 1,200,000 clones, around 82% found once. Sequenced input: memory CD4+ T cells from PBMCs. This sample's subset: CD45RA-negative fraction. These receptors originate from a man aged 18 to 30 in good health. Some clones in this sample may be carry-over from other donors' samples.

CDR3 region: CASRRRQSRETQYF. Written as DNA, the CDR3 is TGTGCCAGCAGGAGGAGACAGTCCCGGGAGACCCAGTACTTC. V and J are TRBV28 and TRBJ2-5; D might be TRBD1 (5 bases). The V end lost 6 bases, the J end lost 5 bases, and 16 bases lay between the germline ends. The germline V gene encodes CDR1 MDHEN and CDR2 SYDVKM. The CDR3 has 14 amino acids.

This clone was counted between two and nine times. V gene TRBV7-9 combines with J gene TRBJ1-4; unclear D gene. The CDR3 length is 15 residues. CDR1 is SEHNR and CDR2 is FQNEAQ in the germline V gene (reference sequence). The V gene lost 1 base and the J gene lost 5 bases, with 11 bases spanning the gap. The CDR3 here is CASSLGSTRNEKLFF. The CDR3 DNA reads as TGTGCCAGCAGCTTAGGGTCCACTCGCAATGAAAAACTGTTTTTT. Complete variable domain (other parts from reference TRBV7-9 and TRBJ1-4): DTGVSQNPRHKITKRGQNVTFRCDPISEHNRLYWYRQTLGQGPEFLTYFQNEAQLEKSRLLSDRFSAERPKGSFSTLEIQRTEQGDSAMYLCASSLGSTRNEKLFFGSGTQLSVL.

The chain carries TRBV5-6 and TRBJ1-5; D remains ambiguous. In germline, CDR1 is SGHDT, CDR2 YYEEEE. The CDR3 length is 15 residues. V was clipped by 0 bases and J by 0 bases, with 7 bases between them. CDR3 sequence reads: CASSLERYSNQPQHF. CDR3 nucleotides: TGTGCCAGCAGCTTGGAAAGGTATAGCAATCAGCCCCAGCATTTT.